The 8 T cell receptor beta chains listed next were all sequenced from one sample in a study of follicular helper T cells after annual influenza vaccination. The time point denotes: 2015-2016 season, 7 days after influenza vaccination. Measured with immunoSEQ multiplex PCR; TCRdb has only the in-frame clones, and not every one. The sample lists fewer than 8,000 clones, roughly 90% seen once, with roughly 0.72% in the top ten. Material: CXCR5+ CD38- circulating T follicular helper cells from blood, obtained 7 days after influenza vaccination. Subset specified: circulating Tfh, non-naive CD4+CXCR5+PD-1+ (ICOS+CD38+ or ICOS-CD38-). The receptors derive from an adult who received the influenza vaccine.

The chain couples TRBV18 to TRBJ2-7; D might be TRBD1 (6 bases). CDR3 length equals 16 residues. V gave up 3 bases and J gave up 0 bases, with 15 bases separating them. Per the germline V gene, CDR1 is KGHSH and CDR2 is LQKENI. CDR3 bases: TGTGCCAGCTCACCGTCACAGGGTCAGATCTCCTACGAGCAGTACTTC. Translation: CASSPSQGQISYEQYF. The full variable domain, with the rest looked up from reference TRBV18 and TRBJ2-7, is NAGVMQNPRHLVRRRGQEARLRCSPMKGHSHVYWYRQLPEEGLKFMVYLQKENIIDESGMPKERFSAEFPKEGPSILRIQQVVRGDSAAYFCASSPSQGQISYEQYFGPGTRLTVT.

The rearrangement links TRBV5-1 to TRBJ2-2; 12 bases agree with TRBD1. Germline loops: CDR1 SGHRS, CDR2 YFSETQ. J gave up 5 bases and V 0 bases, and 5 bases lay outside the gene matches. The CDR3 has 17 residues. DNA for the CDR3: TGCGCCAGCAGCTTGGGCGGGACAGGGGGCGCAACCGGGGAGCTGTTTTTT. This codes for CASSLGGTGGATGELFF.

The J gene is TRBJ2-2, the V gene TRBV4-3, with D tentatively TRBD1 or TRBD2 (6 bases each). There are 16 residues in the CDR3. In germline, CDR1 is LGHNA, CDR2 YSLEER. Trimming stripped 0 bases from V and 7 bases from J, with 15 bases between. The CDR3 is CASSQDRGASGGELFF. The DNA for the CDR3 is TGCGCCAGCAGCCAAGATAGGGGGGCGTCGGGCGGGGAGCTGTTTTTT.

The chain combines TRBV6-1 with TRBJ2-3; possibly TRBD2 for D (5 bases). This CDR3 is built from 16 residues. V was cut by 2 bases and J by 2 bases, with 14 bases left in between. Germline V lookup: CDR1 MNHNS, CDR2 SASEGT. CDR3 loop: CASSERRGPFTDTQYF. CDR3 sequence (DNA): TGTGCCAGCAGTGAACGTCGCGGGCCCTTCACAGATACGCAGTATTTT.

This rearrangement joins TRBV18 to TRBJ2-7; 14 bases are a match to TRBD2. The V gene's germline CDR1 is KGHSH and CDR2 LQKENI. V lost 1 base, J lost 2 bases, and 7 bases stayed unmatched. The CDR3 has 18 amino acids. The CDR3 sequence: CASSPLGTSGRNPYEQYF. In DNA form, the CDR3 reads TGTGCCAGCTCACCACTTGGGACTAGCGGGAGAAACCCCTACGAGCAGTACTTC.

This chain joins TRBV7-9 and TRBJ2-7; D ambiguous. The germline V gene encodes CDR1 SEHNR and CDR2 FQNEAQ (reference sequence). The V end was cut by 3 bases, the J end by 3 bases, with 6 bases between. This CDR3 contains 12 residues. The CDR3 coding sequence is TGTGCCAGCAGCTTGGGAAGCTACGAGCAGTACGTC. It translates to CASSLGSYEQYV.

The J gene is TRBJ2-5, the V gene TRBV11-3; possibly TRBD2 for D (6 bases). Trimming left V 2 bases short and J 5 bases short, with 9 bases between. Germline V gives CDR1 SGHNT, CDR2 YENEEA. The CDR3 has 13 residues. In DNA form, the CDR3 reads TGTGCCAGCAGCTTACGGGAGACTGAGACCCAGTACTTC. The encoded protein is CASSLRETETQYF.

J is TRBJ1-3 and V is TRBV29-1, with D possibly being TRBD1 (6 bases). Trimming removed 0 bases at V and 4 bases at J, with 16 bases between. Germline values: CDR1 SQVTM, CDR2 ANQGSEA. The CDR3 has 16 amino acids. The CDR3 sequence is CSVEDPRGPGGNTIYF. The CDR3 region has the DNA TGCAGCGTTGAAGATCCCCGGGGGCCAGGGGGAAACACCATATATTTT.